This entry lists 22 T cell receptor beta chains sequenced from one sample in a study of beta chain features in type 1 diabetes. Their antigens are not known. The study, taken as a whole, reports: People with Type 1 diabetes carried modestly yet significantly shorter TCRB CDR3s in all four CD4+ subsets.

Of the isolated RNA, all was reverse transcribed, and so the sequenced material was expressed TCRB transcripts. Clones were read by immunoSEQ multiplex PCR, and TCRdb kept only the in-frame ones, dropping some. The sample holds 680,000 or so clones; 13% are singletons and the top ten take about 0.02%. The sequencing sample was made of naive CD4+ T cells from blood. The receptors were gathered from a man in his late teens or twenties with type 1 diabetes.

This clone has just one count. This rearrangement joins TRBV7-2 to TRBJ2-7; 9 nucleotides match TRBD1. The ends lost 2 bases at V and 3 bases at J; junction bases unmatched: 5. The germline V gene has CDR1 SGHTA and CDR2 FQGNSA. This CDR3 has 15 residues. The CDR3 protein is CASSLQGTGIYEQYF. The CDR3 DNA sequence: TGTGCCAGCAGCTTACAAGGGACAGGGATCTACGAGCAGTACTTC.

There are a few counts of this clone. CDR3 in DNA: TGTGCCAGCAGTTTAAGGGGACTAGGAAGGGATACGCAGTATTTT. Translated, it gives CASSLRGLGRDTQYF. The chain carries TRBV28 and TRBJ2-3; 8 positions agree with TRBD2. The V and J ends lost 2 bases and 6 bases, in that order; junction bases with no gene match: 7. CDR1 and CDR2 (germline): MDHEN, SYDVKM. The CDR3 runs 15 residues.

The chain couples TRBV15 to TRBJ2-3; 7 bases map to TRBD2. The CDR3 extends over 15 amino acids. J was trimmed by 0 bases and V by 1 base; bases with no gene match: 1. Germline V CDR1 and CDR2: LNHNV, YYDKDF (reference sequence). This CDR3 reads CATSRGEGSTDTQYF. CDR3 bases: TGTGCCACCAGCAGAGGGGAGGGGAGCACAGATACGCAGTATTTT.

In DNA, the CDR3 is TGCGCCAGCAGCTATGGACAGGCAAAACCCATCACTGAAGCTTTCTTT. Encoded protein: CASSYGQAKPITEAFF. The chain carries TRBV5-1 and TRBJ1-1, with 7 bases matching TRBD1. Germline V gives CDR1 SGHRS, CDR2 YFSETQ. J gave up 4 bases and V 3 bases, and 12 bases lay outside the gene matches. The CDR3 consists of 16 residues. Full variable domain (remainder filled in from reference TRBV5-1 and TRBJ1-1): KAGVTQTPRYLIKTRGQQVTLSCSPISGHRSVSWYQQTPGQGLQFLFEYFSETQRNKGNFPGRFSGRQFSNSRSEMNVSTLELGDSALYLCASSYGQAKPITEAFFGQGTRLTVV.

This chain uses TRBV6-1 with TRBJ2-7, with D perhaps matching TRBD1 (5 bases). V dropped 10 bases and J dropped 0 bases, with 19 bases sitting between them. The CDR3 totals 15 residues. Germline CDR1 MNHNS, CDR2 SASEGT. The CDR3 DNA reads TGTGCCACCTTCGGACACCTCCCCAACTCCTACGAGCAGTACTTC. Encoded protein: CATFGHLPNSYEQYF.

The chain uses TRBV10-3 and TRBJ1-1, with TRBD1 as a possible D gene (6 bases). This CDR3 is built from 15 residues. Trimming stripped 2 bases from V and 3 bases from J, with 13 bases between. The germline V gene has CDR1 ENHRY and CDR2 SYGVKD. CDR3 amino acids: CAISERRGRDTEAFF. CDR3 DNA sequence: TGTGCCATCAGTGAGCGTAGGGGGAGAGACACTGAAGCTTTCTTT.

The J gene is TRBJ1-2, the V gene TRBV6-1, with no clear D. Germline loops: CDR1 MNHNS, CDR2 SASEGT. V was shortened by 3 bases and J by 2 bases, with 7 bases between the two germline ends. The CDR3 loop spans 13 amino acids. The CDR3 bases are TGTGCCAGCAGTGAGTCAAAAAACTATGGCTACACCTTC. This codes for CASSESKNYGYTF.

The rearrangement links TRBV29-1 to TRBJ2-5; D is undetermined. Germline CDR1 reads SQVTM; CDR2 reads ANQGSEA. Trimming stripped 7 bases from V and 3 bases from J, with 12 bases between. The CDR3 extends over 12 amino acids. The CDR3 sequence: CSGVKEEETQYF. CDR3 nucleotide sequence: TGCAGCGGGGTAAAGGAAGAAGAGACCCAGTACTTC.

The sample holds a few counts of this clone. CDR3 residues: CSAQGWGPFGYTF. The CDR3 DNA follows: TGCAGCGCCCAGGGCTGGGGGCCGTTTGGCTACACCTTC. V usage is TRBV29-1 and J usage is TRBJ1-2, with TRBD1 as a possible D gene (6 bases). Per germline, CDR1 SQVTM and CDR2 ANQGSEA. The CDR3 is 13 amino acids. The V end lost 7 bases, the J end lost 7 bases, and 19 bases lay between the germline ends.

CDR3 in DNA: TGTGCCTGCGGGACAGGGACTGAAAAACTGTTTTTT. It translates to CACGTGTEKLFF. The rearrangement links TRBV30 to TRBJ1-4; 9 bases are a match to TRBD1. CDR1 is GTSNPN, CDR2 SVGIG, per germline (reference sequence). The junction had 3 bases not matched to a gene; V was cut back by 6 bases and J by 7 bases. This CDR3 spans 12 amino acids.

This rearrangement joins TRBV9 to TRBJ1-6; no clear D gene. From germline, CDR1 is SGDLS and CDR2 YYNGEE. V shed 4 bases and J shed 5 bases, with 16 bases lying between them. This CDR3 is built from 16 residues. CDR3 in DNA: TGTGCCAGCAGCCGCGGCTTCGATTGGGATAATTCACCCCTCCACTTT. Translated: CASSRGFDWDNSPLHF.

This sequence joins TRBV18 and TRBJ1-1, with a weak D call TRBD1 (5 bases). V was trimmed by 5 bases and J by 1 base, leaving 14 bases between them. This CDR3 has 15 amino acids. The germline V gene has CDR1 KGHSH and CDR2 LQKENI. This CDR3 reads CASSVVAGTNTEAFF. CDR3 DNA: TGTGCCAGCTCAGTCGTTGCTGGGACGAACACTGAAGCTTTCTTT.

A few counts support this clone. The CDR3 nucleotides are TGTGCCAGCAGTGAAGACAGGTCGAGCTCTGGAAACACCATATATTTT. Its protein is CASSEDRSSSGNTIYF. V gene TRBV2 combines with J gene TRBJ1-3; TRBD1 is a possible D gene (5 bases). Trimming stripped 1 base from V and 0 bases from J, with 10 bases between. The CDR3 runs 16 residues. Germline assignment: CDR1 SNHLY and CDR2 FYNNEI.

This clone has only a few counts. The chain employs TRBV10-3 and TRBJ1-2; 10 nucleotides align to TRBD1. There are 15 residues in the CDR3. Germline assignment: CDR1 ENHRY and CDR2 SYGVKD. The J segment lost 1 base and the V segment lost 3 bases, leaving 2 bases of the junction unmatched. The CDR3 sequence is CAISDRDRGNYGYTF. CDR3 nucleotide sequence: TGTGCCATCAGTGACCGGGACAGGGGTAACTATGGCTACACCTTC.

This clone was detected only a few times. V usage is TRBV6-6 and J usage is TRBJ1-5, with a weak D call TRBD1 (6 bases). Trimming pared 4 bases from V and 0 bases from J, leaving 13 bases between. Germline CDR1 MNHNY, CDR2 SVGAGI (reference sequence). The CDR3 runs 16 residues. The DNA for the CDR3 is TGTGCCAGCAGTTTACAGGGTGCTTATAGCAATCAGCCCCAGCATTTT. It codes for CASSLQGAYSNQPQHF.

This clone was found a few times. The chain has TRBV30 and TRBJ1-1; 7 bases line up with TRBD1. Germline V lookup: CDR1 GTSNPN, CDR2 SVGIG (reference sequence). V lost 6 bases to trimming and J lost 3 bases; unmatched junction nucleotides: 13. The CDR3 has 15 residues. The chain's CDR3 is CACSPRRGMYTEAFF. The CDR3 DNA reads TGTGCCTGCTCCCCTCGCAGGGGGATGTACACTGAAGCTTTCTTT.

The V call is TRBV29-1, the J call TRBJ1-1, with D possibly matching TRBD1 (6 bases). Per germline, CDR1 SQVTM and CDR2 ANQGSEA. The ends were cut back, 0 bases at V and 9 bases at J, with 8 bases in the middle. CDR3 length equals 11 residues. This CDR3 is CSVEDRGKAFF. CDR3 in DNA: TGCAGCGTTGAAGACAGGGGAAAAGCTTTCTTT.

The chain uses TRBV6-1 and TRBJ1-5, with D possibly TRBD1 on 5 matching bases. The V gene lost 4 bases and the J gene lost 1 base, with 14 bases spanning the gap. CDR1 and CDR2 from the germline V gene are MNHNS and SASEGT. There are 16 residues in the CDR3. CDR3 sequence (DNA): TGTGCCAGCAGTGGATATAAGGGGCAGAGCAATCAGCCCCAGCATTTT. It yields the protein CASSGYKGQSNQPQHF.

This rearrangement joins TRBV2 to TRBJ1-2; D not resolved. Germline CDR1 reads SNHLY; CDR2 reads FYNNEI. V lost 1 base to trimming and J lost 2 bases, with 11 bases between them. There are 15 residues in the CDR3. DNA of the CDR3: TGTGCCAGCAGTGAAGGGCTCCCCCCAAACTATGGCTACACCTTC. It encodes CASSEGLPPNYGYTF.

This clone has a handful of counts. The chain uses TRBV19 and TRBJ1-1; D not resolved. From germline, CDR1 is LNHDA and CDR2 SQIVND (reference sequence). CDR3 size: 15 residues. Trimming took off 3 bases at V and 0 bases at J, with 11 bases between the two ends. The CDR3 DNA sequence: TGTGCCAGTAGTATCTCGGGGAGTTTGAACACTGAAGCTTTCTTT. It encodes CASSISGSLNTEAFF.

The V call is TRBV18, the J call TRBJ2-5, with D hard to call. This CDR3 is 13 amino acids long. V gave up 3 bases and J gave up 2 bases, with 7 bases separating them. Germline-derived CDR1 and CDR2 are KGHSH and LQKENI. CDR3 coding DNA: TGTGCCAGCTCACCCATCGATCAAGAGACCCAGTACTTC. It yields the protein CASSPIDQETQYF.

This clone has just a few counts. The V call is TRBV10-2, the J call TRBJ1-3; no reliable D call. CDR1 is WSHSY, CDR2 SAAADI, per germline. V was shortened by 8 bases and J by 0 bases, with 8 bases between the two germline ends. The CDR3 runs 13 residues. The CDR3 DNA is TGCGCCAGCGGGGTGATCTCTGGAAACACCATATATTTT. Translating it yields CASGVISGNTIYF.